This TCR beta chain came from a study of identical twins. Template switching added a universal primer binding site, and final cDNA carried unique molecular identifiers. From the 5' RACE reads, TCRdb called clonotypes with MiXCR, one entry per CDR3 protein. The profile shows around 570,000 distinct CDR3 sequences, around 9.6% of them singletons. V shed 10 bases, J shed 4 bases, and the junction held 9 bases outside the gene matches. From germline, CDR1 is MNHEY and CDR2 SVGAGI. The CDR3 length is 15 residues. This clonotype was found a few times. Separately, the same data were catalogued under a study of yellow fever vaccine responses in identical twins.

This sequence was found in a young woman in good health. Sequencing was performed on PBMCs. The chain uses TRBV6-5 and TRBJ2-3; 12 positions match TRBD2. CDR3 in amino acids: CATRGLAGGPDTQYF. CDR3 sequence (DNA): TGTGCCACCCGAGGGCTAGCGGGAGGGCCAGATACGCAGTATTTT.